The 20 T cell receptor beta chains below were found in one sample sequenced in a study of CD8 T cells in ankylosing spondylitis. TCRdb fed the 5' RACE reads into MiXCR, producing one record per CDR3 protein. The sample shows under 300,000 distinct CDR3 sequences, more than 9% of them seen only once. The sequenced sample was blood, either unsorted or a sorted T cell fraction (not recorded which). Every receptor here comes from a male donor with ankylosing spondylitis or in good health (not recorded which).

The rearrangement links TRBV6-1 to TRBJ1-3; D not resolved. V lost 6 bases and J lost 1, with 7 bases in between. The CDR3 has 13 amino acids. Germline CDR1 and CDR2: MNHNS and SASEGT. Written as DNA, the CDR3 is TGTGCCAGCAGGCCGACTTCTGGAAACACCATATATTTT. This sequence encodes CASRPTSGNTIYF.

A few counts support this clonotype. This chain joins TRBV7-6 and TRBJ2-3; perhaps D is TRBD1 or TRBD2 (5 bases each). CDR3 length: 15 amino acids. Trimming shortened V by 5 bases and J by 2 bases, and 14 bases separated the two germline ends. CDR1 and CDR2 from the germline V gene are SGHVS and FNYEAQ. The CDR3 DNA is TGTGCCAGCAGCACCGTCAGCGGACACACAGATACGCAGTATTTT. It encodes CASSTVSGHTDTQYF.

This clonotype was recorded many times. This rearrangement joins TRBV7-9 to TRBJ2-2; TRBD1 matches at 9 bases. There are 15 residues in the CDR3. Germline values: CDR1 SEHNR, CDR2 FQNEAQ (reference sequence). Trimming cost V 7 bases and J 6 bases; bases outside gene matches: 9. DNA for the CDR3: TGTGCCAGCACCTTGGACAGGGGCCTTCCCGGGGAGCTGTTTTTT. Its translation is CASTLDRGLPGELFF. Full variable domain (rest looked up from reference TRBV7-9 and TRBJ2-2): DTGVSQNPRHKITKRGQNVTFRCDPISEHNRLYWYRQTLGQGPEFLTYFQNEAQLEKSRLLSDRFSAERPKGSFSTLEIQRTEQGDSAMYLCASTLDRGLPGELFFGEGSRLTVL.

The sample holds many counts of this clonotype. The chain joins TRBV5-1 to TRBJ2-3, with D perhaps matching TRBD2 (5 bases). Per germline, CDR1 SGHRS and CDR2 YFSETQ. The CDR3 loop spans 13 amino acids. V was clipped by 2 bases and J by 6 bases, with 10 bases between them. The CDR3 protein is CASSFITGDTQYF. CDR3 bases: TGCGCCAGCAGCTTTATCACGGGGGATACGCAGTATTTT.

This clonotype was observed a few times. The CDR3 loop reads CASVRDPSNQPQHF. The CDR3 nucleotides are TGTGCCAGCGTAAGGGACCCTAGCAATCAGCCCCAGCATTTT. The chain is built from TRBV6-1 and TRBJ1-5; a weak D match, TRBD1 (5 bases). The CDR3 has 14 amino acids. Germline CDR1 reads MNHNS; CDR2 reads SASEGT. The germline V and J ends were trimmed by 8 bases and 0 bases, with 11 bases remaining between them.

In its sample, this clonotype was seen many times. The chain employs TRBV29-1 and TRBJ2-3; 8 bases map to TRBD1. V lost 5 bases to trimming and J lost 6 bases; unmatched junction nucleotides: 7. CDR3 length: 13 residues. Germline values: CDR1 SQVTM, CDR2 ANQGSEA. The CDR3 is CSVTRTGSDTQYF. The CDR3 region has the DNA TGCAGCGTTACAAGGACAGGGTCCGATACGCAGTATTTT.

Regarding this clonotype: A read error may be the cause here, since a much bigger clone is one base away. The chain's CDR3 is CTSSGGLAGELFF. Here the CDR3 DNA reads TGTACCAGCAGCGGTGGGTTGGCCGGGGAGCTGTTTTTT. The rearrangement uses TRBV7-9 and TRBJ2-2; tentative D call: TRBD2 (5 bases). This CDR3 is 13 amino acids long. Germline CDR1 reads SEHNR; CDR2 reads FQNEAQ (reference sequence).

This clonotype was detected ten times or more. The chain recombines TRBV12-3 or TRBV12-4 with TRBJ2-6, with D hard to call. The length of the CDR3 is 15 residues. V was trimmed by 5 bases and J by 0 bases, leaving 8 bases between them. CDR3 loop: CASSKQLSGANVLTF. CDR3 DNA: TGTGCCAGCAGTAAACAGCTCTCTGGGGCCAACGTCCTGACTTTC.

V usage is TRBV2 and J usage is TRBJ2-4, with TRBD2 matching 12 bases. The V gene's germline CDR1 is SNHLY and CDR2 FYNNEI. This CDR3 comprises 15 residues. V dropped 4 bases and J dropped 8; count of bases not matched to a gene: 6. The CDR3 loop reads CASSVTSGGSDIQYF. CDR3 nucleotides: TGTGCCAGCAGTGTAACTAGCGGGGGGTCGGACATTCAGTACTTC. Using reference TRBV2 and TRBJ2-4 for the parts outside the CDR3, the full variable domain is EPEVTQTPSHQVTQMGQEVILRCVPISNHLYFYWYRQILGQKVEFLVSFYNNEISEKSEIFDDQFSVERPDGSNFTLKIRSTKLEDSAMYFCASSVTSGGSDIQYFGAGTRLSVL.

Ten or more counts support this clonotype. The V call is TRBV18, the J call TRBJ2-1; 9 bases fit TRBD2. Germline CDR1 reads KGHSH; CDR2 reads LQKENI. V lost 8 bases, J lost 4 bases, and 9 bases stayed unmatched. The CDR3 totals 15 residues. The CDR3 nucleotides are TGTGCCAGCAGCCCGGGACTAGCAGAGTACAATGAGCAGTTCTTC. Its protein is CASSPGLAEYNEQFF.

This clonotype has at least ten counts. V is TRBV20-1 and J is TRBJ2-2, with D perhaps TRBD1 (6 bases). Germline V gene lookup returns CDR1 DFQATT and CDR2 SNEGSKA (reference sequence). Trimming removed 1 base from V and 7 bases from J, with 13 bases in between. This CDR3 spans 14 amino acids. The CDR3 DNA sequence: TGCAGTGCTAGAGTACAGGGTTGGGACGGGGAGCTGTTTTTT. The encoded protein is CSARVQGWDGELFF.

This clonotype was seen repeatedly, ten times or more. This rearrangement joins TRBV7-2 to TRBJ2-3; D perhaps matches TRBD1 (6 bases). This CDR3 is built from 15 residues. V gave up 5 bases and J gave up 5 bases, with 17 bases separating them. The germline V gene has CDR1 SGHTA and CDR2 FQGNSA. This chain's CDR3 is CASSTSGARGDTQYF. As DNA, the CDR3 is TGTGCCAGCAGCACCTCAGGGGCGAGGGGAGATACGCAGTATTTT.

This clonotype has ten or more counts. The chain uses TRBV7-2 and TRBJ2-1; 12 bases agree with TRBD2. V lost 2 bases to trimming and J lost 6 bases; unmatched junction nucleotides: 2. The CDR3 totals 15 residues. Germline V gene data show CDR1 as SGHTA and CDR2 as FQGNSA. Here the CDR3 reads CASSLPSGRGNEQFF. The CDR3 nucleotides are TGTGCCAGCAGCTTACCTAGCGGGAGGGGCAATGAGCAGTTCTTC. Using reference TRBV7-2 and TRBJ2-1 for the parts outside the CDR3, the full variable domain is GAGVSQSPSNKVTEKGKDVELRCDPISGHTALYWYRQSLGQGLEFLIYFQGNSAPDKSGLPSDRFSAERTGGSVSTLTIQRTQQEDSAVYLCASSLPSGRGNEQFFGPGTRLTVL.

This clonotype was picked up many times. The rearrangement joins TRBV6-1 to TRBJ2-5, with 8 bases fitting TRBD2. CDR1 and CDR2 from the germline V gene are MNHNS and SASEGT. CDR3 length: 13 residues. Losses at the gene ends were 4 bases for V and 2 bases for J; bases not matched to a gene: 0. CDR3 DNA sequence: TGTGCCAGCAGTGGACTAGCGCAAGAGACCCAGTACTTC. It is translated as CASSGLAQETQYF.

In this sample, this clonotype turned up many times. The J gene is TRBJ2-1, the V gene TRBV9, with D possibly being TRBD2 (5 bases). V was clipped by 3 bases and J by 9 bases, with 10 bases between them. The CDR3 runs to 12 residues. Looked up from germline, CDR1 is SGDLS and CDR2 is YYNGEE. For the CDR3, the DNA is TGTGCCAGCAGCGGGCTAGCAAGTGAGCAGTTCTTC. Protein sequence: CASSGLASEQFF. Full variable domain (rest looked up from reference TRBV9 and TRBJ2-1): DSGVTQTPKHLITATGQRVTLRCSPRSGDLSVYWYQQSLDQGLQFLIQYYNGEERAKGNILERFSAQQFPDLHSELNLSSLELGDSALYFCASSGLASEQFFGPGTRLTVL.

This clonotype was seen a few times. CDR3 region: CASSLSGALGTEAFF. CDR3 coding DNA: TGTGCCAGCAGCTTGTCGGGGGCTCTTGGCACTGAAGCTTTCTTT. This rearrangement joins TRBV5-6 to TRBJ1-1; a weak D match, TRBD1 (6 bases). Germline CDR1 SGHDT, CDR2 YYEEEE. V was cut by 1 base and J by 4 bases, with 14 bases left in between. The CDR3 is made up of 15 amino acids.

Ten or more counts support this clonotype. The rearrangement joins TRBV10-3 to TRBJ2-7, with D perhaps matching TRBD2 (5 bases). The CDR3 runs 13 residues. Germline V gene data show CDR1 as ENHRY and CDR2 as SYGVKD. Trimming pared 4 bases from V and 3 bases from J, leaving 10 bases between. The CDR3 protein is CAISVGGGYEQYF. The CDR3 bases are TGTGCCATCAGTGTAGGTGGAGGCTACGAGCAGTACTTC.

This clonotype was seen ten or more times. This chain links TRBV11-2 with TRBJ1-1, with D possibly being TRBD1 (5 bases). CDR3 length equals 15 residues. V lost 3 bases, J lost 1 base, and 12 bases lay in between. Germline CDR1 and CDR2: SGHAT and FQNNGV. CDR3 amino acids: CASSFMGPGNTEAFF. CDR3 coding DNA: TGTGCCAGCAGCTTTATGGGGCCAGGGAACACTGAAGCTTTCTTT.

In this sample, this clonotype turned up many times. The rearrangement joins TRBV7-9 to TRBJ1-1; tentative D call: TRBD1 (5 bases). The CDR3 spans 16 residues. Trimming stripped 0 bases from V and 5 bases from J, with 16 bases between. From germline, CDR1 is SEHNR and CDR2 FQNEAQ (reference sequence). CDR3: CASSLAWDPEGTEAFF. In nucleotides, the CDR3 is TGTGCCAGCAGCTTAGCGTGGGACCCGGAAGGGACTGAAGCTTTCTTT.

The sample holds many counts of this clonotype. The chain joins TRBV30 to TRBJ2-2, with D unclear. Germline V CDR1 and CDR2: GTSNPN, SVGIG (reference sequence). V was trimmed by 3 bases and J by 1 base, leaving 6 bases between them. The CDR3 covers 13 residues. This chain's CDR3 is CAWRRGNTGELFF. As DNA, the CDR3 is TGTGCCTGGAGGAGAGGGAACACCGGGGAGCTGTTTTTT.